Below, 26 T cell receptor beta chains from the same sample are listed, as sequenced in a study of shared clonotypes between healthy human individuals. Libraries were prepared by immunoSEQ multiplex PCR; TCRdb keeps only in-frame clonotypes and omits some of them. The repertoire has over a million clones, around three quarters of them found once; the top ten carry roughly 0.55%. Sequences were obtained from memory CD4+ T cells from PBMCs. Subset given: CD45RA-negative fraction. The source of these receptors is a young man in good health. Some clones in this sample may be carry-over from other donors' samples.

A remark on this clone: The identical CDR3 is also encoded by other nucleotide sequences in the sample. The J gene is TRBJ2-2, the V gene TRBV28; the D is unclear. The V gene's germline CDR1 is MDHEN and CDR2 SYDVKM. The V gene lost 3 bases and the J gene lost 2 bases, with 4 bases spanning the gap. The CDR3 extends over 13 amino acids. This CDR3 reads CASSFRNTGELFF. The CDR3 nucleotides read TGTGCCAGCAGTTTCAGAAACACCGGGGAGCTGTTTTTT. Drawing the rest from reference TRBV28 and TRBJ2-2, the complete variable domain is DVKVTQSSRYLVKRTGEKVFLECVQDMDHENMFWYRQDPGLGLRLIYFSYDVKMKEKGDIPEGYSVSREKKERFSLILESASTNQTSMYLCASSFRNTGELFFGEGSRLTVL.

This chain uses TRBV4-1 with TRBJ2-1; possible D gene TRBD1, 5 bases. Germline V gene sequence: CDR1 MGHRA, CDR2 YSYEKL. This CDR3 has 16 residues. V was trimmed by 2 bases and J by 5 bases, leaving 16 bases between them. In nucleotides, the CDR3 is TGCGCCAGCAGCCAACCTGGGGCGGTGCCGAACAATGAGCAGTTCTTC. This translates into CASSQPGAVPNNEQFF.

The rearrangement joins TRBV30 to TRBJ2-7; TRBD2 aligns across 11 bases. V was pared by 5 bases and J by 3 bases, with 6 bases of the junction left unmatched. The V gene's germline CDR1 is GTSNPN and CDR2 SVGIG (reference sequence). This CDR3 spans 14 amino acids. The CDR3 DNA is TGTGCCTGGTCCCGACTAGCGGGAAACTACGAGCAGTACTTC. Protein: CAWSRLAGNYEQYF.

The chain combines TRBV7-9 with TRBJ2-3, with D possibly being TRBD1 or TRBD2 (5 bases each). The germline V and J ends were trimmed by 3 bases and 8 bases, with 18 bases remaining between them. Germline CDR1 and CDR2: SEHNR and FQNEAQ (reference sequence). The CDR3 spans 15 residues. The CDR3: CASSFERTLGGTQYF. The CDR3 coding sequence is TGTGCCAGCAGCTTCGAGAGAACGCTTGGGGGTACGCAGTATTTT.

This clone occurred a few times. CDR3 nucleotides: TGTGCCAGCAGTGGGCGAACAGGGGTGATCACTGAAGCTTTCTTT. Protein sequence: CASSGRTGVITEAFF. This chain uses TRBV27 with TRBJ1-1, with TRBD1 identical over 7 bases. The CDR3 extends over 15 amino acids. Germline V CDR1 and CDR2: MNHEY, SMNVEV (reference sequence). V lost 5 bases, J lost 4 bases, and 10 bases stayed unmatched.

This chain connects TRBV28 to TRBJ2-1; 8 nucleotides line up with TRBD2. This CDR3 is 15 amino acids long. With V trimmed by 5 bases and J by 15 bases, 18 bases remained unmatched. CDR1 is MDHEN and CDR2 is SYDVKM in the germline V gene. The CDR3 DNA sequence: TGTGCCAGCAGTCCTCCGGGACTAGACCCCACTGCGGGGTTCTTC. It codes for CASSPPGLDPTAGFF.

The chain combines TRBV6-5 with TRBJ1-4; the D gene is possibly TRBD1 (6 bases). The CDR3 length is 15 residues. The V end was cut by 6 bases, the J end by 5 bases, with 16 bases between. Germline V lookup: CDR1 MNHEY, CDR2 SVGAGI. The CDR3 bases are TGTGCCAGCAGCCTACAGGGTTGGGGGAATGAAAAACTGTTTTTT. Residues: CASSLQGWGNEKLFF.

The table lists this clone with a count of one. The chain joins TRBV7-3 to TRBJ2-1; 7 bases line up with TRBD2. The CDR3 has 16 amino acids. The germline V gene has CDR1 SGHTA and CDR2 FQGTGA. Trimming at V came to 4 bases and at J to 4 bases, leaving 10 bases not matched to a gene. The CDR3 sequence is CASSSLRNGGYNEQFF. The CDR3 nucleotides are TGTGCCAGCAGCTCCCTTCGGAACGGGGGGTACAATGAGCAGTTCTTC.

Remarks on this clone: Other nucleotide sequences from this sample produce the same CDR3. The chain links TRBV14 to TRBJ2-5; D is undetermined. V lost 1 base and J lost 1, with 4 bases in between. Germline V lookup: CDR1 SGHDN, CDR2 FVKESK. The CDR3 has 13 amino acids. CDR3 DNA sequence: TGTGCCAGCAGCCAAGGACTCCAAGAGACCCAGTACTTC. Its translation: CASSQGLQETQYF.

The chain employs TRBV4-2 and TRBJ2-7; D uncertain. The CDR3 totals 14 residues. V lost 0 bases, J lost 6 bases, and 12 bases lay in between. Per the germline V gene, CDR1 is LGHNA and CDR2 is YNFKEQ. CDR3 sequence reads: CASSQDRILREQYF. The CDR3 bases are TGTGCCAGCAGCCAAGACAGGATCCTCCGCGAGCAGTACTTC.

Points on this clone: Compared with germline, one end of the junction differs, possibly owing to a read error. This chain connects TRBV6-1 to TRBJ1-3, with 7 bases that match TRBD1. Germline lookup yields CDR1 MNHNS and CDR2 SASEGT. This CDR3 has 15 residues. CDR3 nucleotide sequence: TGCTCCACCCGGGGACAGACCAGCTCTGGAAACACCATATATTTT. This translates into CSTRGQTSSGNTIYF.

This chain's CDR3 is CASSLSGNQPQHF. CDR3 DNA: TGTGCCAGCAGCCTGTCAGGCAATCAGCCCCAGCATTTT. The chain joins TRBV7-2 to TRBJ1-5; D gene unclear. Trimming removed 5 bases at V and 2 bases at J, with 7 bases between. The CDR3 consists of 13 residues. Germline lookup yields CDR1 SGHTA and CDR2 FQGNSA.

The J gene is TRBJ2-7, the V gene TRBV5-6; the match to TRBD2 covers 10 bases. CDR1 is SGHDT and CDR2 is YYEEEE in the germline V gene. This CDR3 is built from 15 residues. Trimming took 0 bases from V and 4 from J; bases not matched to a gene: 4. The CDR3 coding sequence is TGTGCCAGCAGCTTGGCAGCGGGAGGGTGGTACGAGCAGTACTTC. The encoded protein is CASSLAAGGWYEQYF. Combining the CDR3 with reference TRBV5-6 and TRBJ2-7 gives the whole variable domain DAGVTQSPTHLIKTRGQQVTLRCSPKSGHDTVSWYQQALGQGPQFIFQYYEEEERQRGNFPDRFSGHQFPNYSSELNVNALLLGDSALYLCASSLAAGGWYEQYFGPGTRLTVT.

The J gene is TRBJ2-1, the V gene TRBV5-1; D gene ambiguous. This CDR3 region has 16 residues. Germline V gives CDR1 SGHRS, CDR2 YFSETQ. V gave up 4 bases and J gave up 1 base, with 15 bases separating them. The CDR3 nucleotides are TGCGCCAGCAGCAAGGACCTTGACCCGTCCTACAATGAGCAGTTCTTC. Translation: CASSKDLDPSYNEQFF.

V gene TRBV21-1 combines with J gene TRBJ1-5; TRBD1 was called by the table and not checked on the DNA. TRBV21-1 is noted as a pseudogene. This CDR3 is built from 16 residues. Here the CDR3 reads CASSKGGQGSNQPQHF. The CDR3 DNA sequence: TGTGCCAGCAGCAAAGGTGGGCAGGGGAGTAATCAGCCCCAGCATTTT.

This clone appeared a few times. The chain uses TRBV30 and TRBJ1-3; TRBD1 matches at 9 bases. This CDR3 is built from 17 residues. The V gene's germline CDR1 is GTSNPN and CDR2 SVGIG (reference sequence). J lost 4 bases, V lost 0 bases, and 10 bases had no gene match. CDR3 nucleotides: TGTGCCTGGAGTGTACCCAGAACTGGGACAGGGGGAAACACCATATATTTT. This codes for CAWSVPRTGTGGNTIYF.

CDR3 sequence (DNA): TGTGCCAGCAGCTTAGCGCGCCGGACAGGGGGATATGGCTACACCTTC. This gives the protein CASSLARRTGGYGYTF. The J gene is TRBJ1-2, the V gene TRBV7-2; 10 nucleotides line up with TRBD1. The CDR3 loop spans 16 amino acids. With 0 bases clipped from V and 5 bases from J, the junction kept 6 bases outside the gene matches. The germline V gene encodes CDR1 SGHTA and CDR2 FQGNSA.

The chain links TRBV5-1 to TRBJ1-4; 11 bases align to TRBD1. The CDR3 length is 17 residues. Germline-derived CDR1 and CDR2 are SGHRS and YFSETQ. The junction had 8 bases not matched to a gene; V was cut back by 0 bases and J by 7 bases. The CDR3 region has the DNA TGCGCCAGCAGCTTGGATTTTTCCGGACAGGGGGCTGAAAAACTGTTTTTT. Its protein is CASSLDFSGQGAEKLFF.

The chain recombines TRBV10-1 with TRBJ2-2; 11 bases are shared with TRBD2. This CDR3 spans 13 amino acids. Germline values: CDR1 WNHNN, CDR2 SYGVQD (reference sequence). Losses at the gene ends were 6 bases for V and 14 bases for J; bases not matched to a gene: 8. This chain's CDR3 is CASSRLTSGRLFF. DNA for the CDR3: TGCGCCAGCAGCCGTCTTACTAGCGGGAGACTGTTTTTT.

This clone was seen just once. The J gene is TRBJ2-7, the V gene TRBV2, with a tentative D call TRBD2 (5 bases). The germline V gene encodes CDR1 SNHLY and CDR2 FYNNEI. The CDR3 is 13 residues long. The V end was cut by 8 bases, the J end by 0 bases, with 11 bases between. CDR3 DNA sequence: TGTGCCAGCGATACTAGGAGCTCCTACGAGCAGTACTTC. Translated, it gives CASDTRSSYEQYF.

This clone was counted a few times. In DNA, the CDR3 is TGTGCCAGCAGCCCTAGCGGGGGTAATCAGCCCCAGCATTTT. It encodes CASSPSGGNQPQHF. The genes are TRBV11-2 and TRBJ1-5; D is perhaps TRBD1 (5 bases). V lost 5 bases to trimming and J lost 4 bases, with 12 bases between them. Germline V gene lookup returns CDR1 SGHAT and CDR2 FQNNGV. The CDR3 is made up of 14 amino acids.

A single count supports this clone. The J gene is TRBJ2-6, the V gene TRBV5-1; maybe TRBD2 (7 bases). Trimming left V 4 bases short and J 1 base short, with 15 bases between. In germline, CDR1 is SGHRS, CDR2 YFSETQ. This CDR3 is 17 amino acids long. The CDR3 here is CASSQGGGASGANVLTF. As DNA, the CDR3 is TGCGCCAGCAGCCAAGGGGGAGGGGCGTCTGGGGCCAACGTCCTGACTTTC.

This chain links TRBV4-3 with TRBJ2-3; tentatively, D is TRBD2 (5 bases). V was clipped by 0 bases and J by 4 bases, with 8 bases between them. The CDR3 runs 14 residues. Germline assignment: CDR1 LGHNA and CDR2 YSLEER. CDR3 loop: CASSQEWTADTQYF. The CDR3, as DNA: TGCGCCAGCAGCCAAGAATGGACTGCAGATACGCAGTATTTT.

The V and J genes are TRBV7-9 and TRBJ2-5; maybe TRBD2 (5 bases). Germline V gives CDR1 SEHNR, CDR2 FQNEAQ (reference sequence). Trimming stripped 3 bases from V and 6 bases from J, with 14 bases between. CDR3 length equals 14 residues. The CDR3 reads CASSFPGGRKTQYF. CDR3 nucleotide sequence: TGTGCCAGCAGCTTTCCAGGAGGCCGCAAGACCCAGTACTTC.

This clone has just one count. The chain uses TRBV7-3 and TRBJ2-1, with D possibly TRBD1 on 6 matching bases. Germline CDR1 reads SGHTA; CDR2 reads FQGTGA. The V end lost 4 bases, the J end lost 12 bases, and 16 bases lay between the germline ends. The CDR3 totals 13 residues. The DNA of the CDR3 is TGTGCCAGCAGCTCACAGGGAGAAGTCGGGCAGTTCTTC. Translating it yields CASSSQGEVGQFF.

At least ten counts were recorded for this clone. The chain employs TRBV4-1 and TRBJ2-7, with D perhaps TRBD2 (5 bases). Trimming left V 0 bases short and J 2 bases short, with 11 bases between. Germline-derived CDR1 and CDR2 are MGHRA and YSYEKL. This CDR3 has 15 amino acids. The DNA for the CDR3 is TGCGCCAGCAGCCAAGACGCGGGTCCTACCTACGAGCAGTACTTC. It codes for CASSQDAGPTYEQYF.